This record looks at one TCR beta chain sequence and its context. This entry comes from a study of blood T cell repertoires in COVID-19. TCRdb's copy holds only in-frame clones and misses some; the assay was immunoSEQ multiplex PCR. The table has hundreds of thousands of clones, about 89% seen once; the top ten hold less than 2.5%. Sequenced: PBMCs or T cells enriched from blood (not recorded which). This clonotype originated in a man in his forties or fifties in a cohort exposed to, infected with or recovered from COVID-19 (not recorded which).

The CDR3 nucleotides are TGTGCCAGCAGCTCGACAGGGGATGAAAAACTGTTTTTT. Its translation is CASSSTGDEKLFF. The V call is TRBV7-9, the J call TRBJ1-4; 8 positions agree with TRBD1. Germline CDR1 SEHNR, CDR2 FQNEAQ (reference sequence). The CDR3 loop spans 13 amino acids. Trimming at V came to 4 bases and at J to 6 bases, leaving 1 base not matched to a gene.